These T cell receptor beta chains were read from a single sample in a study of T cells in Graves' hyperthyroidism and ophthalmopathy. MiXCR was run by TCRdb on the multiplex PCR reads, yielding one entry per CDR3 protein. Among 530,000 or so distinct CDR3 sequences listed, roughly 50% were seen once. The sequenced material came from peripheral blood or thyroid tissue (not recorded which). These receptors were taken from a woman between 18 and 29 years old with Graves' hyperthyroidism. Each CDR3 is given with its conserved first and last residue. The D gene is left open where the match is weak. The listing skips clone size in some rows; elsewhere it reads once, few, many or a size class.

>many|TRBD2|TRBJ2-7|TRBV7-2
TGTGCCAGCAGACAAACTAGCGACTCCTACGAGCAGTACTTC
CASRQTSDSYEQYF
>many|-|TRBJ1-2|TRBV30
TGTGCCTGGACGTATCTTACCTATGGCTACACCTTC
CAWTYLTYGYTF
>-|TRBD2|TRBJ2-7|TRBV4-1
TGCGCCAGCAGCCAAGAAGGTAGCGGGAGCTACGAGCAGTACTTC
CASSQEGSGSYEQYF
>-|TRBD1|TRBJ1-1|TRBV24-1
TGTGCCCCCAGGGGGTCTGGGTTTATGAACACTGAAGCTTTCTTT
CAPRGSGFMNTEAFF
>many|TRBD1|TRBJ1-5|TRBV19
TGTGCCAGTACTCCGGGACAGCTTAATCAGCCCCAGCATTTT
CASTPGQLNQPQHF
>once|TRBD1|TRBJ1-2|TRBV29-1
TGCAGCGTTGTTCCGCAGGGGGCTGGAGGCTACACCTTC
CSVVPQGAGGYTF
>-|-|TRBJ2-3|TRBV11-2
TGTGCCAGCAGCTTAGATCTTACGGGTGCAGATACGCAGTATTTT
CASSLDLTGADTQYF
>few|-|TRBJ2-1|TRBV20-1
TGCAGTGCGGTCAGGGGTGAGCAGTTCTTC
CSAVRGEQFF
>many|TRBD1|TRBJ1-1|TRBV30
TGTGCCTGGAACCACAGGGGCACTGAAGCTTTCTTT
CAWNHRGTEAFF
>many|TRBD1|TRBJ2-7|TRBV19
TGTGCCAGTAGTATAGCGGGGACAGACTACGAGCAGTACTTC
CASSIAGTDYEQYF
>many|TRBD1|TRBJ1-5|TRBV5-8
TGTGCCAGCAGCTTCGGGACAGGGGATCAGCCCCAGCATTTT
CASSFGTGDQPQHF
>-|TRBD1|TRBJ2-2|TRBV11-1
TGTGCCAGCAGCCCCCCCGCCGGGACAGGTGCCGGGGAGCTGTTTTTT
CASSPPAGTGAGELFF
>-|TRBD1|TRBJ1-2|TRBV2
TGTGCCAGCACAGGCGGGACAGACTATGGCTACACCTTC
CASTGGTDYGYTF
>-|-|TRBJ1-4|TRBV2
TGTGCCAGCAGGGCTGATGAGGAAAAACTGTTTTTT
CASRADEEKLFF
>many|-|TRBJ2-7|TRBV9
TGTGCCAGCAGCGTCGGTAGCGGTAGCTCCTACGAGCAGTACTTC
CASSVGSGSSYEQYF
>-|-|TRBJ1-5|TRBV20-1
TGCAGTGCTACCGGGACTAGGCAAGAGACCCAGCATTTT
CSATGTRQETQHF
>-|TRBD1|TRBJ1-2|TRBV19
TGTGCCAGTAGTGCGTTAGACAGGGCCTATGGCTACACCTTC
CASSALDRAYGYTF
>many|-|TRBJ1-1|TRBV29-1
TGCAGCGTTGAAGATCCGGTAGGGGTAGGCACTGAAGCTTTCTTT
CSVEDPVGVGTEAFF
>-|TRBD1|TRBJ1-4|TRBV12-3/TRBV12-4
TGTGCCAGTCAAGAGGGACAGGGGGCTGGAAAACTGTTTTTT
CASQEGQGAGKLFF
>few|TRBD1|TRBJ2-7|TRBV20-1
TGCAGTGCTAGGCCCCTCGCAGGGGGCTCCTACGAGCAGTACTTC
CSARPLAGGSYEQYF
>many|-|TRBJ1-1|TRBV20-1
TGCAGTGCCTGGCCAGGGGAGAGGACTGAAGCTTTCTTT
CSAWPGERTEAFF
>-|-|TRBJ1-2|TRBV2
TGTGCCAGCAATCATTATCACGGGGACTCAAGGGGCTACACCTTC
CASNHYHGDSRGYTF
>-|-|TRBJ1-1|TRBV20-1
TGCAGTGCTACAGACAGAACTGGCACTGAAGCTTTCTTT
CSATDRTGTEAFF
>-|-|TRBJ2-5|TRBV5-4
TGTGCCAGCCTCTTAGGTAGCGGAACGGAGACCCAGTACTTC
CASLLGSGTETQYF
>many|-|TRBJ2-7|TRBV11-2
TGTGCCAGCAGCTTAGTAACTTTGAGCGAGCAGTACTTC
CASSLVTLSEQYF
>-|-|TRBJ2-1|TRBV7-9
TGTGCCAGCAACACTAAGGTTAACCGGTATTCCGAGAATGAGCAGTTCTTC
CASNTKVNRYSENEQFF
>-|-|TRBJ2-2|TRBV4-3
TGCGCCGGCAGTCAGGACAGGAACACCGGGGAGCTGTTTTTT
CAGSQDRNTGELFF
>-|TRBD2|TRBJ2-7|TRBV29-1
TGCAGCGTTGAGGGACTAGCGGGAGGGGGTGAGCAGTACTTC
CSVEGLAGGGEQYF
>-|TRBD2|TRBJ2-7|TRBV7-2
TGTGCCAGCTTAGCGCGGTCTAGCGGGAGCCACGAGCAGTACTTC
CASLARSSGSHEQYF
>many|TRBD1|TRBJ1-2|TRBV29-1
TGCAGCGTTGAAGTAACCCGACAGGGCAACTATGGCTACACCTTC
CSVEVTRQGNYGYTF
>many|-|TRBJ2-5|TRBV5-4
TGTGCCAGCAGCTCACTCGGATCAGCTGGAGAGACCCAGTACTTC
CASSSLGSAGETQYF